Each of the 20 T cell receptor beta chains below was sequenced from the same sample in a study of cytotoxic CD8 clonotypes in ibrutinib-treated CLL. Sequencing used immunoSEQ multiplex PCR; TCRdb keeps in-frame clones, though not all of them. The sample carries about 180,000 clones, 84% recorded once. The sample here was PBMCs, taken after 24 months of ibrutinib treatment. These receptors all come from a human donor with chronic lymphocytic leukemia.

The chain combines TRBV7-9 with TRBJ2-1; tentatively, D is TRBD1 (6 bases). CDR1 is SEHNR and CDR2 is FQNEAQ in the germline V gene (reference sequence). The CDR3 is 15 residues long. V lost 5 bases to trimming and J lost 7 bases, with 18 bases between them. CDR3 in DNA: TGTGCCAGCAGCCCCCCAGGGGTAGCGCGGAATGAGCAGTTCTTC. Its protein is CASSPPGVARNEQFF.

The gene calls are TRBV13 and TRBJ2-1, with 13 bases aligning to TRBD2. The CDR3 length is 20 residues. J gave up 5 bases and V 0 bases, and 13 bases lay outside the gene matches. The germline V gene encodes CDR1 PRHDT and CDR2 FYEKMQ (reference sequence). The CDR3 here is CASSLGLGGTSGAGNNEQFF. CDR3 DNA sequence: TGTGCCAGCAGCTTAGGACTTGGGGGGACTAGCGGGGCAGGCAACAATGAGCAGTTCTTC.

The rearrangement joins TRBV9 to TRBJ1-1; D possibly corresponds to TRBD1 (6 bases). Germline V gene lookup returns CDR1 SGDLS and CDR2 YYNGEE. V was cut by 4 bases and J by 5 bases, with 21 bases left in between. This CDR3 spans 16 amino acids. The CDR3 DNA reads TGTGCCAGCAGCCCCGAAACGGGGAGGGGGGGAACTGAAGCTTTCTTT. Its translation is CASSPETGRGGTEAFF.

CDR3 sequence reads: CASHPSRTGGDFQPQHF. CDR3 coding DNA: TGTGCCAGTCACCCAAGCCGGACAGGGGGAGACTTTCAGCCCCAGCATTTT. The chain joins TRBV19 to TRBJ1-5; 10 positions agree with TRBD1. The CDR3 totals 17 residues. Germline CDR1 reads LNHDA; CDR2 reads SQIVND (reference sequence). The ends lost 8 bases at V and 6 bases at J; junction bases unmatched: 16.

This clone was counted a single time. The rearrangement uses TRBV6-6 and TRBJ1-1; possible D gene TRBD1, 5 bases. V was trimmed by 4 bases and J by 4 bases, leaving 7 bases between them. This CDR3 comprises 12 residues. Germline loops: CDR1 MNHNY, CDR2 SVGAGI (reference sequence). For the CDR3, the DNA is TGTGCCAGCAGTTCCAGGGCCACTGAAGCTTTCTTT. This translates into CASSSRATEAFF.

The chain has TRBV2 and TRBJ2-7; D could derive from TRBD1 or TRBD2 (7 bases each). Per the germline V gene, CDR1 is SNHLY and CDR2 is FYNNEI. Trimming removed 4 bases at V and 2 bases at J, with 15 bases between. The CDR3 extends over 15 amino acids. CDR3: CASSGGGGQAYEQYF. Here the CDR3 DNA reads TGTGCCAGCAGTGGGGGGGGCGGACAGGCCTACGAGCAGTACTTC.

The chain joins TRBV30 to TRBJ1-2; a possible D gene is TRBD1 (5 bases). This CDR3 is 13 amino acids long. Trimming took 0 bases from V and 9 from J, leaving 14 bases between them. Germline CDR1 GTSNPN, CDR2 SVGIG (reference sequence). CDR3 amino acids: CAWSVSGTMSYTF. The DNA for the CDR3 is TGTGCCTGGAGTGTGTCAGGGACGATGAGCTACACCTTC.

This sequence joins TRBV7-3 and TRBJ2-1; 10 bases line up with TRBD1. The V gene end was trimmed by 3 bases and the J gene end by 5 bases; junction bases not matched to a gene: 4. The CDR3 has 15 residues. Per germline, CDR1 SGHTA and CDR2 FQGTGA. CDR3 sequence reads: CASSFTGTGDNEQFF. CDR3 DNA sequence: TGTGCCAGCAGCTTCACCGGGACAGGGGACAATGAGCAGTTCTTC. The whole variable domain, remainder taken from reference TRBV7-3 and TRBJ2-1, is GAGVSQTPSNKVTEKGKYVELRCDPISGHTALYWYRQSLGQGPEFLIYFQGTGAADDSGLPNDRFFAVRPEGSVSTLKIQRTERGDSAVYLCASSFTGTGDNEQFFGPGTRLTVL.

The genes are TRBV9 and TRBJ2-3; the match to TRBD2 covers 10 bases. The length of the CDR3 is 17 residues. The V segment lost 0 bases and the J segment 1 base; nucleotides outside the gene matches: 5. The germline gives CDR1 SGDLS, CDR2 YYNGEE. This chain's CDR3 is CASSVVGAGGGTDTQYF. Here the CDR3 DNA reads TGTGCCAGCAGCGTAGTGGGAGCGGGAGGGGGCACAGATACGCAGTATTTT.

This clone was counted between two and nine times. V and J are TRBV2 and TRBJ1-5; TRBD1 agrees at 8 bases. This CDR3 has 14 residues. V lost 4 bases, J lost 4 bases, and 3 bases stayed unmatched. Germline assignment: CDR1 SNHLY and CDR2 FYNNEI. The chain's CDR3 is CASSARQGNQPQHF. The CDR3 DNA sequence: TGTGCCAGCAGTGCACGACAGGGGAATCAGCCCCAGCATTTT.

The chain has TRBV19 and TRBJ1-1; no firm D call. This CDR3 has 13 amino acids. Per germline, CDR1 LNHDA and CDR2 SQIVND (reference sequence). With 8 bases removed from V and 4 bases from J, the gap between germline ends came to 14 bases. The CDR3 DNA follows: TGTGCCAGTCTCCGGCGGGAGGGCACTGAAGCTTTCTTT. Translating it yields CASLRREGTEAFF.

The chain employs TRBV5-8 and TRBJ1-1; D remains unclear. Per germline, CDR1 SGHTS and CDR2 YDEGEE. CDR3 length equals 14 residues. V was clipped by 7 bases and J by 0 bases, with 13 bases between them. This CDR3 is CASSESALNTEAFF. The CDR3 region has the DNA TGTGCCAGCTCCGAATCAGCCCTGAACACTGAAGCTTTCTTT.

The chain uses TRBV6-5 and TRBJ1-1; D gene uncertain. The CDR3 runs to 14 residues. Germline assignment: CDR1 MNHEY and CDR2 SVGAGI. V gave up 8 bases and J gave up 1 base, with 14 bases separating them. Here the CDR3 reads CASVGSRRNTEAFF. For the CDR3, the DNA is TGTGCCAGCGTCGGGTCCCGGCGGAACACTGAAGCTTTCTTT.

This chain links TRBV21-1 with TRBJ2-2. TRBV21-1 is a listed pseudogene. The CDR3 loop spans 12 amino acids. For the CDR3, the DNA is TGTGCCAGTCCGGTTAGGGCCGGGGAGCTGTTTTTT. Its translation is CASPVRAGELFF.

The rearrangement links TRBV19 to TRBJ1-1; D possibly corresponds to TRBD1 (5 bases). The germline V gene has CDR1 LNHDA and CDR2 SQIVND (reference sequence). This CDR3 region has 13 residues. Trimming cost V 7 bases and J 1 base, with 10 bases left between them. CDR3 region: CASTGARNTEAFF. The DNA of the CDR3 is TGTGCCAGTACCGGGGCGAGGAACACTGAAGCTTTCTTT.

The chain combines TRBV6-5 with TRBJ2-1; a weak D match, TRBD2 (5 bases). V was pared by 8 bases and J by 5 bases, with 10 bases between. CDR3 length: 12 amino acids. The germline V gene has CDR1 MNHEY and CDR2 SVGAGI. CDR3 amino acids: CASFNGNNEQFF. The CDR3 DNA reads as TGTGCCAGCTTCAACGGGAACAATGAGCAGTTCTTC.

J is TRBJ1-4 and V is TRBV30; 7 bases are shared with TRBD1. In germline, CDR1 is GTSNPN, CDR2 SVGIG (reference sequence). With 8 bases clipped from V and 8 bases from J, the junction kept 17 bases outside the gene matches. The CDR3 consists of 15 residues. The CDR3 bases are TGTGCCCGAGGGTCCGGGACAGTGGTTATCGAAAAACTGTTTTTT. This encodes CARGSGTVVIEKLFF.

The V gene is TRBV5-4, the J gene TRBJ1-2, with 12 nucleotides matching TRBD1. In germline, CDR1 is SGHNT, CDR2 YYREEE (reference sequence). The J segment lost 8 bases and the V segment lost 5 bases, leaving 7 bases of the junction unmatched. CDR3 length equals 14 residues. The CDR3 here is CASSSGTGGGGYTF. The CDR3 region has the DNA TGTGCCAGCAGTTCCGGGACAGGGGGCGGAGGCTACACCTTC. Supplemented by reference TRBV5-4 and TRBJ1-2, the full variable domain reads ETGVTQSPTHLIKTRGQQVTLRCSSQSGHNTVSWYQQALGQGPQFIFQYYREEENGRGNFPPRFSGLQFPNYSSELNVNALELDDSALYLCASSSGTGGGGYTFGSGTRLTVV.

The gene calls are TRBV30 and TRBJ2-7; either TRBD1 or TRBD2 may fit D (5 bases each). The germline V gene encodes CDR1 GTSNPN and CDR2 SVGIG (reference sequence). Trimming took off 5 bases at V and 2 bases at J, with 13 bases between the two ends. The CDR3 length is 13 residues. The CDR3 sequence is CAWGPGRAYEQYF. The CDR3 DNA reads TGTGCCTGGGGCCCGGGACGGGCCTACGAGCAGTACTTC.

The chain couples TRBV7-2 to TRBJ2-1; D uncertain. V gave up 5 bases and J gave up 0 bases, with 8 bases separating them. CDR1 is SGHTA, CDR2 FQGNSA, per germline. CDR3 length: 14 amino acids. The CDR3 sequence is CASSQTSSYNEQFF. The CDR3 DNA follows: TGTGCCAGCAGCCAAACCAGCTCCTACAATGAGCAGTTCTTC. Variable domain in full (rest from reference TRBV7-2 and TRBJ2-1): GAGVSQSPSNKVTEKGKDVELRCDPISGHTALYWYRQSLGQGLEFLIYFQGNSAPDKSGLPSDRFSAERTGGSVSTLTIQRTQQEDSAVYLCASSQTSSYNEQFFGPGTRLTVL.